Shown below are 5 T cell receptor beta chains from a single sample sequenced in a study of liver allograft versus peripheral blood T cells. About the study: Repertoires from peripheral blood of liver transplant recipients were compared with those inside their transplanted livers.

TCRdb analysed the reads with MiXCR anew, one entry per CDR3 protein. The profile covers over 5,000 distinct CDR3 sequences, with around 16% appearing a single time and over 7% taken by the ten largest. Every receptor here comes from a human patient who had a liver transplant. The T cells may partly be graft donor cells.

This clonotype occurred many times. V and J are TRBV20-1 and TRBJ1-2, with TRBD1 identical over 10 bases. This CDR3 comprises 16 residues. CDR1 and CDR2 from the germline V gene are DFQATT and SNEGSKA (reference sequence). Trimming cost V 1 base and J 8 bases; bases outside gene matches: 13. The CDR3 DNA reads TGCAGTGCTAGAGCCCCCGCCGGGACAGGGGCCTGGGGCTACACCTTC. Amino acids: CSARAPAGTGAWGYTF.

By proportion, this clonotype is medium-sized (0.01 to 0.1%). The chain combines TRBV18 with TRBJ1-4; D not resolved. CDR3 length equals 12 residues. CDR1 is KGHSH and CDR2 is LQKENI in the germline V gene. V was trimmed by 6 bases and J by 8 bases, leaving 10 bases between them. In DNA form, the CDR3 reads TGTGCCAGCTCCCCCGGACGCGAAAAACTGTTTTTT. Its protein product is CASSPGREKLFF.

This clonotype was detected only a few times. This rearrangement joins TRBV7-9 to TRBJ2-3; 7 positions agree with TRBD2. In germline, CDR1 is SEHNR, CDR2 FQNEAQ (reference sequence). This CDR3 region has 15 residues. V gave up 0 bases and J gave up 1 base; unmatched junction bases: 1. CDR3: CASSLAAGGTDTQYF. The CDR3 nucleotides read TGTGCCAGCAGCTTAGCGGCGGGGGGCACAGATACGCAGTATTTT.

This clonotype was counted ten times or more. The chain combines TRBV27 with TRBJ1-5, with D possibly TRBD1 on 5 matching bases. The CDR3 consists of 14 residues. The germline V gene encodes CDR1 MNHEY and CDR2 SMNVEV (reference sequence). Trimming shortened V by 3 bases and J by 6 bases, and 12 bases separated the two germline ends. Here the CDR3 DNA reads TGTGCCAGCAGTTTTCAGGGTCCGGGTCAGCCCCAGCATTTT. This codes for CASSFQGPGQPQHF.

V gene TRBV12-3 or TRBV12-4 combines with J gene TRBJ2-5; 9 bases fit TRBD2. CDR3 length: 16 amino acids. V shed 1 base and J 5 bases; nucleotides not matched to a gene: 8. CDR3 bases: TGTGCCAGCAGTTTAGTGAGGCGGGGGGGCCGGGAGACCCAGTACTTC. It codes for CASSLVRRGGRETQYF.